The 11 T cell receptor beta chains reported below all come from one sample, sequenced in a study of T cell repertoires in cytomegalovirus infection. From the reads, TCRdb called clonotypes with MiXCR, one entry per CDR3 protein. This sample yields more than 150,000 distinct CDR3 sequences, of which roughly a fifth are seen a single time; 2.9% belongs to the top ten. Sequencing used PBMCs. The receptors originated from a human donor in good health (CMV status not recorded). Some clones in this sample may be carry-over from other donors' samples.

This clonotype occurred once. The gene calls are TRBV29-1 and TRBJ1-1; D is perhaps TRBD1 (5 bases). Trimming took 8 bases from V and 0 from J, leaving 13 bases between them. Germline V gene lookup returns CDR1 SQVTM and CDR2 ANQGSEA. This CDR3 spans 13 amino acids. The chain's CDR3 is CSFQRGMNTEAFF. CDR3 DNA: TGCAGCTTTCAGCGGGGGATGAACACTGAAGCTTTCTTT.

Concerning this clonotype itself: A much bigger clone sits one base away, suggesting this may be a read error. The chain combines TRBV7-9 with TRBJ1-4; no clear D gene. Between the trimmed V and J ends, which lost 7 bases and 8 bases, there was a span of 17 bases. CDR1 is SEHNR and CDR2 is FQNEAQ in the germline V gene (reference sequence). CDR3 size: 14 residues. The CDR3 spells CASNPQGREEKLFF. In DNA, the CDR3 is TGTGCCAGCAACCCCCAAGGGAGAGAAGAAAAACTGTTTTTT.

This clonotype was counted many times. The CDR3: CASRPSTGTSGYTF. The CDR3 coding sequence is TGTGCCAGCAGACCCTCGACAGGGACAAGCGGCTACACCTTC. V usage is TRBV12-3 or TRBV12-4 and J usage is TRBJ1-2; 7 bases fit TRBD1. The CDR3 sequence is 14 residues long. Unmatched junction bases numbered 12, after V lost 6 bases and J lost 8 bases.

This clonotype has ten or more counts. J is TRBJ1-5 and V is TRBV6-1, with 9 bases aligning to TRBD1. The CDR3 runs to 15 residues. The ends lost 10 bases at V and 6 bases at J; junction bases unmatched: 13. Germline CDR1 is MNHNS and CDR2 is SASEGT. The CDR3 spells CATLFTGGAVQPQHF. For the CDR3, the DNA is TGTGCCACCCTATTTACAGGGGGCGCGGTTCAGCCCCAGCATTTT.

V usage is TRBV29-1 and J usage is TRBJ2-3; possible D gene TRBD2, 6 bases. V was clipped by 7 bases and J by 2 bases, with 7 bases between them. CDR3 length: 11 residues. CDR1 and CDR2 from the germline V gene are SQVTM and ANQGSEA. The CDR3 DNA is TGCAGCGGCGGGATCACAGATACGCAGTATTTT. This translates into CSGGITDTQYF.

The genes are TRBV10-3 and TRBJ1-5; no clear D. The V end was cut by 6 bases, the J end by 5 bases, with 14 bases between. From germline, CDR1 is ENHRY and CDR2 SYGVKD. The CDR3 covers 14 residues. CDR3 in DNA: TGTGCCATCAGCTCGGGATTCCAGGATCAGCCCCAGCATTTT. This sequence encodes CAISSGFQDQPQHF.

This clonotype was seen only a few times. The chain is built from TRBV14 and TRBJ2-1, with D possibly matching TRBD2 (6 bases). The CDR3 loop spans 16 amino acids. The ends were cut back, 4 bases at V and 2 bases at J, with 15 bases in the middle. Germline CDR1 reads SGHDN; CDR2 reads FVKESK. The CDR3 loop reads CASSRLSGPTYNEQFF. CDR3 nucleotide sequence: TGTGCCAGCAGCCGACTTAGCGGACCGACCTACAATGAGCAGTTCTTC.

The V call is TRBV14, the J call TRBJ2-7, with 11 bases lining up with TRBD2. The CDR3 runs to 17 residues. The germline CDR1 and CDR2 sequences are SGHDN and FVKESK. The V segment lost 2 bases and the J segment 5 bases; nucleotides outside the gene matches: 11. The CDR3 here is CASSQLAGGRRPNEQYF. The CDR3 DNA sequence: TGTGCCAGCAGCCAACTAGCGGGAGGCCGCCGCCCCAACGAGCAGTACTTC.

This clonotype was found a few times. The chain uses TRBV4-1 and TRBJ1-1; D gene unclear. Germline loops: CDR1 MGHRA, CDR2 YSYEKL. V lost 2 bases to trimming and J lost 1 base, with 8 bases between them. CDR3 size: 14 residues. DNA of the CDR3: TGCGCCAGCAGCCAATCATGGGAGAACACTGAAGCTTTCTTT. It yields the protein CASSQSWENTEAFF.

This clonotype was counted only a few times. This sequence joins TRBV7-2 and TRBJ2-1, with D possibly TRBD1 on 5 matching bases. Germline values: CDR1 SGHTA, CDR2 FQGNSA. This CDR3 has 15 amino acids. Trimming pared 1 base from V and 3 bases from J, leaving 10 bases between. CDR3 region: CASSLVGDSYNEQFF. CDR3 nucleotide sequence: TGTGCCAGCAGCTTAGTGGGTGACAGCTACAATGAGCAGTTCTTC.

Of note for this clonotype: Being one base from a much bigger clone, this may be a read error. The conserved phenylalanine or tryptophan is not found at the CDR3 terminus, so this likely reflects a read error. V and J are TRBV7-6 and TRBJ1-1, with 9 bases matching TRBD1. Germline V CDR1 and CDR2: SGHVS, FNYEAQ. Trimming at V came to 3 bases and at J to 5 bases, leaving 4 bases not matched to a gene. The CDR3 has 14 amino acids. CDR3 in amino acids: CASSFGTGSTEAFV. CDR3 coding DNA: TGTGCCAGCAGCTTCGGGACAGGGAGTACTGAAGCTTTCGTT.